This is a list of T cell receptor beta chains from one sample in a study of shared clonotypes between healthy human individuals. Sequencing was performed with immunoSEQ multiplex PCR; in TCRdb, only in-frame clones are kept and a portion is missing. This sample has 2 million to 2.5 million clones, with 85% to 95% found just once. The sample taken for sequencing was naive CD4+ T cells from PBMCs. The receptor source for this set is a man younger than 35 in good health. Some clones in this sample may be carry-over from other donors' samples. Both conserved end residues are part of each CDR3. D genes are given only for firm matches. Size values are once, few and many counts, or a class for expanded clones, and some rows have none.

J gene: TRBJ2-1; clone size: -; CDR3 length: 16; D gene: TRBD2; V gene: TRBV5-1; CDR3 protein: CAPPGLAESSYNEQFF; CDR3 DNA: TGCGCCCCCCCCGGACTAGCGGAAAGCTCCTACAATGAGCAGTTCTTC
J gene: TRBJ2-1; clone size: -; CDR3 length: 17; D gene: TRBD2; V gene: TRBV7-2; CDR3 protein: CASSLTSGRAPSNEQFF; CDR3 DNA: TGTGCCAGCAGCCTAACTAGCGGGAGGGCCCCTTCCAATGAGCAGTTCTTC
J gene: TRBJ2-7; clone size: once; CDR3 length: 14; D gene: TRBD1; V gene: TRBV2; CDR3 protein: CASRGQVIVYEQYF; CDR3 DNA: TGTGCCAGCAGGGGACAGGTTATTGTCTACGAGCAGTACTTC
J gene: TRBJ2-6; clone size: -; CDR3 length: 15; D gene: -; V gene: TRBV18; CDR3 protein: CASSPTVSGANVLTF; CDR3 DNA: TGTGCCAGCTCACCTACAGTATCTGGGGCCAACGTCCTGACTTTC
J gene: TRBJ2-7; clone size: -; CDR3 length: 13; D gene: -; V gene: TRBV4-2; CDR3 protein: CASSVGGYYEQYF; CDR3 DNA: TGTGCCAGCAGCGTGGGGGGTTACTACGAGCAGTACTTC
J gene: TRBJ2-7; clone size: -; CDR3 length: 11; D gene: -; V gene: TRBV2; CDR3 protein: CASSDSGEQYF; CDR3 DNA: TGTGCCAGCAGTGATTCGGGCGAGCAGTACTTC
J gene: TRBJ2-3; clone size: -; CDR3 length: 16; D gene: TRBD1; V gene: TRBV4-1; CDR3 protein: CASSQTRDRGPYTQYF; CDR3 DNA: TGCGCCAGCAGCCAAACCCGGGACAGGGGGCCGTATACGCAGTATTTT
J gene: TRBJ1-2; clone size: once; CDR3 length: 11; D gene: -; V gene: TRBV28; CDR3 protein: CASSNFYGYTF; CDR3 DNA: TGTGCCAGCAGCAATTTCTATGGCTACACCTTC
J gene: TRBJ2-3; clone size: -; CDR3 length: 13; D gene: -; V gene: TRBV5-1; CDR3 protein: CASSLDRRDTQYF; CDR3 DNA: TGCGCCAGCAGCTTGGACCGGAGAGATACGCAGTATTTT
J gene: TRBJ2-7; clone size: -; CDR3 length: 14; D gene: TRBD1; V gene: TRBV7-3; CDR3 protein: CASSDGTGVYEQYF; CDR3 DNA: TGTGCCAGCAGCGACGGGACAGGGGTCTACGAGCAGTACTTC
J gene: TRBJ1-5; clone size: -; CDR3 length: 12; D gene: -; V gene: TRBV28; CDR3 protein: CASKLSNQPQHF; CDR3 DNA: TGTGCCAGCAAATTAAGCAATCAGCCCCAGCATTTT
J gene: TRBJ2-1; clone size: -; CDR3 length: 16; D gene: TRBD2; V gene: TRBV5-5; CDR3 protein: CASSLLAGGAYNEQFF; CDR3 DNA: TGTGCCAGCAGCCTATTGGCGGGAGGTGCCTACAATGAGCAGTTCTTC
J gene: TRBJ2-7; clone size: -; CDR3 length: 13; D gene: -; V gene: TRBV7-2; CDR3 protein: CASSSGLGYEQYF; CDR3 DNA: TGTGCCAGCAGCTCGGGACTCGGCTACGAGCAGTACTTC
J gene: TRBJ2-7; clone size: -; CDR3 length: 12; D gene: -; V gene: TRBV2; CDR3 protein: CASSVSGSEQYF; CDR3 DNA: TGTGCCAGCAGTGTGTCTGGGTCCGAGCAGTACTTC
J gene: TRBJ2-7; clone size: -; CDR3 length: 14; D gene: -; V gene: TRBV5-1; CDR3 protein: CASSSSSGTAEQYF; CDR3 DNA: TGCGCCAGCAGCTCCTCATCGGGGACGGCCGAGCAGTACTTC
J gene: TRBJ2-7; clone size: -; CDR3 length: 12; D gene: -; V gene: TRBV29-1; CDR3 protein: CSVRWDTYEQYF; CDR3 DNA: TGCAGCGTACGGTGGGACACCTACGAGCAGTACTTC
J gene: TRBJ1-2; clone size: -; CDR3 length: 15; D gene: TRBD1; V gene: TRBV19; CDR3 protein: CASSIGQGAFLGYTF; CDR3 DNA: TGTGCCAGTAGTATTGGACAGGGGGCTTTTCTCGGCTACACCTTC
J gene: TRBJ2-3; clone size: -; CDR3 length: 15; D gene: TRBD2; V gene: TRBV27; CDR3 protein: CASSFGGSLEGTQYF; CDR3 DNA: TGTGCCAGCAGTTTCGGCGGGAGCTTGGAGGGGACGCAGTATTTT
J gene: TRBJ2-7; clone size: -; CDR3 length: 15; D gene: -; V gene: TRBV4-1; CDR3 protein: CASSKEPAKAYEQYF; CDR3 DNA: TGCGCCAGCAGCAAAGAGCCAGCCAAAGCCTACGAGCAGTACTTC
J gene: TRBJ2-5; clone size: -; CDR3 length: 15; D gene: TRBD2; V gene: TRBV5-1; CDR3 protein: CASSLVSGGQETQYF; CDR3 DNA: TGCGCCAGCAGCTTGGTGAGCGGGGGCCAAGAGACCCAGTACTTC
J gene: TRBJ1-1; clone size: -; CDR3 length: 14; D gene: TRBD1; V gene: TRBV6-1; CDR3 protein: CASSEALSTGRTFF; CDR3 DNA: TGTGCCAGCAGTGAAGCTCTATCGACAGGGAGGACTTTCTTT
J gene: TRBJ1-1; clone size: -; CDR3 length: 14; D gene: -; V gene: TRBV9; CDR3 protein: CASTPTGSNTEAFF; CDR3 DNA: TGTGCCAGCACCCCGACAGGATCGAACACTGAAGCTTTCTTT
J gene: TRBJ2-7; clone size: -; CDR3 length: 13; D gene: TRBD1; V gene: TRBV6-1; CDR3 protein: CAARDRGDPEQYF; CDR3 DNA: TGTGCCGCTAGGGACAGGGGTGACCCCGAGCAGTACTTC
J gene: TRBJ2-1; clone size: -; CDR3 length: 14; D gene: TRBD1; V gene: TRBV28; CDR3 protein: CASSWGRGLNEQFF; CDR3 DNA: TGTGCCAGCAGTTGGGGCAGGGGGCTGAATGAGCAGTTCTTC
J gene: TRBJ1-5; clone size: -; CDR3 length: 13; D gene: -; V gene: TRBV7-7; CDR3 protein: CASSLGTNQPQHF; CDR3 DNA: TGTGCCAGCAGCTTAGGGACAAATCAGCCCCAGCATTTT
J gene: TRBJ2-1; clone size: -; CDR3 length: 16; D gene: TRBD2; V gene: TRBV28; CDR3 protein: CASSYPTSGRGNEQFF; CDR3 DNA: TGTGCCAGCAGTTACCCGACTAGCGGGAGGGGGAATGAGCAGTTCTTC
J gene: TRBJ1-5; clone size: few; CDR3 length: 15; D gene: -; V gene: TRBV18; CDR3 protein: CASSPGVQRNQPQHF; CDR3 DNA: TGTGCCAGCTCACCAGGGGTACAGCGCAATCAGCCCCAGCATTTT
J gene: TRBJ1-5; clone size: -; CDR3 length: 15; D gene: TRBD1; V gene: TRBV30; CDR3 protein: CAWMGQEYSNQPQHF; CDR3 DNA: TGTGCCTGGATGGGACAGGAGTATAGCAATCAGCCCCAGCATTTT